Listed below are T cell receptor beta chains from one sample, sequenced in a study of shared clonotypes between healthy human individuals. Produced via immunoSEQ multiplex PCR; TCRdb's table is partial and in-frame only. This table holds about half a million clones, over 70% found once. Sequencing was done on a sample of PBMCs. The receptors originated from a middle-aged woman in good health. Some clones in this sample may be carry-over from other donors' samples. CDR3s include the opening cysteine and the closing phenylalanine or tryptophan. A D gene is named only where the DNA matches it firmly. Not every row has a clone size; where given, it reads once, few, many or a size class.

abundance: NA
j_gene: TRBJ1-1
d_gene: NA
v_gene: TRBV7-9
CDR3aa: CASSQVLGDTEAFF
CDR3nt: TGTGCCAGCAGCCAGGTCCTTGGTGACACTGAAGCTTTCTTT

abundance: once
j_gene: TRBJ2-1
d_gene: NA
v_gene: TRBV19
CDR3aa: CASSIDLSGPYNEQFF
CDR3nt: TGTGCCAGTAGTATAGATCTGAGCGGACCTTACAATGAGCAGTTCTTC

abundance: once
j_gene: TRBJ2-5
d_gene: NA
v_gene: TRBV5-1
CDR3aa: CASRDQGQSETQYF
CDR3nt: TGCGCCAGCAGAGATCAGGGTCAATCGGAGACCCAGTACTTC

abundance: NA
j_gene: TRBJ1-5
d_gene: NA
v_gene: TRBV2
CDR3aa: CASSGFESNQPQHF
CDR3nt: TGTGCCAGCAGTGGTTTTGAGAGCAATCAGCCCCAGCATTTT

abundance: few
j_gene: TRBJ1-2
d_gene: TRBD1
v_gene: TRBV7-9
CDR3aa: CASSKGTEDGYTF
CDR3nt: TGTGCCAGCAGCAAGGGGACAGAGGATGGCTACACCTTC

abundance: NA
j_gene: TRBJ2-1
d_gene: NA
v_gene: TRBV19
CDR3aa: CASSPHRQINNEQFF
CDR3nt: TGTGCCAGTAGTCCGCACAGACAGATTAACAATGAGCAGTTCTTC

abundance: NA
j_gene: TRBJ2-2
d_gene: TRBD2
v_gene: TRBV5-6
CDR3aa: CASSLARLAGEVTGELFF
CDR3nt: TGTGCCAGCAGCTTGGCCAGGCTAGCGGGAGAGGTCACCGGGGAGCTGTTTTTT

abundance: NA
j_gene: TRBJ2-2
d_gene: NA
v_gene: TRBV5-5
CDR3aa: CASSAQRGTGELFF
CDR3nt: TGTGCCAGCAGCGCCCAGAGAGGAACCGGGGAGCTGTTTTTT

abundance: NA
j_gene: TRBJ2-1
d_gene: TRBD2
v_gene: TRBV7-2
CDR3aa: CASSLARTGGREQFF
CDR3nt: TGTGCCAGCAGCTTAGCTCGGACGGGAGGTCGTGAGCAGTTCTTC

abundance: NA
j_gene: TRBJ2-7
d_gene: NA
v_gene: TRBV7-8
CDR3aa: CASSAGTPSTYEQYF
CDR3nt: TGTGCCAGCAGCGCCGGGACGCCGTCGACCTACGAGCAGTACTTC

abundance: NA
j_gene: TRBJ2-7
d_gene: TRBD1
v_gene: TRBV6-1
CDR3aa: CASSTLDRAPYEQYF
CDR3nt: TGTGCCAGCAGTACCCTGGACAGGGCACCCTACGAGCAGTACTTC

abundance: NA
j_gene: TRBJ2-5
d_gene: NA
v_gene: TRBV27
CDR3aa: CASSGQFQETQYF
CDR3nt: TGTGCCAGCAGTGGACAGTTCCAAGAGACCCAGTACTTC

abundance: NA
j_gene: TRBJ1-4
d_gene: NA
v_gene: TRBV25-1
CDR3aa: CASSGSPNEKLFF
CDR3nt: TGTGCCAGCAGTGGCAGCCCTAATGAAAAACTGTTTTTT

abundance: few
j_gene: TRBJ2-7
d_gene: TRBD1
v_gene: TRBV7-6
CDR3aa: CASSLGRGSYEQYF
CDR3nt: TGTGCCAGCAGCTTGGGCAGGGGGTCCTACGAGCAGTACTTC

abundance: NA
j_gene: TRBJ1-3
d_gene: TRBD1
v_gene: TRBV11-3
CDR3aa: CASSPGTGTNTIYF
CDR3nt: TGTGCCAGCAGTCCCGGGACAGGGACAAACACCATATATTTT

abundance: NA
j_gene: TRBJ2-5
d_gene: NA
v_gene: TRBV7-8
CDR3aa: CASSSRDAETQYF
CDR3nt: TGTGCCAGCAGCTCTAGGGACGCAGAGACCCAGTACTTC

abundance: NA
j_gene: TRBJ2-5
d_gene: TRBD2
v_gene: TRBV5-4
CDR3aa: CASTPPGGETQYF
CDR3nt: TGTGCCAGCACCCCCCCGGGGGGGGAGACCCAGTACTTC

abundance: NA
j_gene: TRBJ1-1
d_gene: TRBD1
v_gene: TRBV28
CDR3aa: CASSLIFSGQSGLNTEAFF
CDR3nt: TGTGCCAGCAGTTTAATTTTTTCGGGACAGTCGGGTTTGAACACTGAAGCTTTCTTT

abundance: NA
j_gene: TRBJ1-3
d_gene: TRBD1
v_gene: TRBV10-3
CDR3aa: CAISENDRATGNTIYF
CDR3nt: TGTGCCATCAGTGAGAACGACAGGGCTACTGGAAACACCATATATTTT

abundance: NA
j_gene: TRBJ1-4
d_gene: NA
v_gene: TRBV6-5
CDR3aa: CASSPLRLEKLFF
CDR3nt: TGTGCCAGCAGCCCCCTACGTCTTGAAAAACTGTTTTTT

abundance: NA
j_gene: TRBJ1-2
d_gene: TRBD1
v_gene: TRBV2
CDR3aa: CASSVGGQVETGPFNYGYTF
CDR3nt: TGTGCCAGCAGTGTCGGGGGGCAAGTCGAGACAGGGCCCTTTAACTATGGCTACACCTTC

abundance: once
j_gene: TRBJ2-3
d_gene: TRBD2
v_gene: TRBV5-1
CDR3aa: CASSSQGSGIDTQYF
CDR3nt: TGCGCCAGCAGCTCCCAGGGTAGCGGGATAGATACGCAGTATTTT

abundance: NA
j_gene: TRBJ2-7
d_gene: TRBD1
v_gene: TRBV5-4
CDR3aa: CASSLYLSGTASSYEQYF
CDR3nt: TGTGCCAGCAGCTTGTATTTGTCGGGGACAGCCAGCTCCTACGAGCAGTACTTC

abundance: NA
j_gene: TRBJ1-5
d_gene: NA
v_gene: TRBV5-6
CDR3aa: CASSLPGSNQPQHF
CDR3nt: TGTGCCAGCAGCTTGCCCGGGAGCAATCAGCCCCAGCATTTT

abundance: NA
j_gene: TRBJ2-7
d_gene: NA
v_gene: TRBV4-1
CDR3aa: CASSQDRRQRSYEQYF
CDR3nt: TGCGCCAGCAGCCAAGATCGGCGACAGAGATCCTACGAGCAGTACTTC

abundance: few
j_gene: TRBJ2-5
d_gene: NA
v_gene: TRBV12-1
CDR3aa: CASSVRDHQETQYF
CDR3nt: TGTGCCAGCAGCGTCAGGGACCACCAAGAGACCCAGTACTTC

abundance: NA
j_gene: TRBJ2-6
d_gene: NA
v_gene: TRBV5-4
CDR3aa: CASSLGSSGANVLTF
CDR3nt: TGTGCCAGCAGCTTGGGAAGCTCTGGGGCCAACGTCCTGACTTTC

abundance: NA
j_gene: TRBJ2-2
d_gene: NA
v_gene: TRBV30
CDR3aa: CAWTSGRSFTGELFF
CDR3nt: TGTGCCTGGACCTCGGGGAGGTCGTTCACCGGGGAGCTGTTTTTT

abundance: NA
j_gene: TRBJ2-7
d_gene: TRBD1
v_gene: TRBV19
CDR3aa: CATAGTGGYEQYF
CDR3nt: TGTGCCACCGCCGGGACAGGTGGCTACGAGCAGTACTTC

abundance: NA
j_gene: TRBJ1-1
d_gene: NA
v_gene: TRBV9
CDR3aa: CASSVGSGREAFF
CDR3nt: TGTGCCAGCAGCGTAGGCTCAGGGCGGGAAGCTTTCTTT

abundance: NA
j_gene: TRBJ2-7
d_gene: NA
v_gene: TRBV28
CDR3aa: CASSWAHEQYF
CDR3nt: TGTGCCAGCAGTTGGGCCCACGAGCAGTACTTC

abundance: few
j_gene: TRBJ1-1
d_gene: NA
v_gene: TRBV7-9
CDR3aa: CASSLASRGWTEAFF
CDR3nt: TGTGCCAGCAGCTTAGCTTCCAGGGGTTGGACTGAAGCTTTCTTT

abundance: NA
j_gene: TRBJ1-1
d_gene: NA
v_gene: TRBV19
CDR3aa: CASQKKGTPGTEAFF
CDR3nt: TGTGCCAGTCAAAAAAAGGGGACGCCAGGCACTGAAGCTTTCTTT

abundance: NA
j_gene: TRBJ1-4
d_gene: NA
v_gene: TRBV7-9
CDR3aa: CASSQMGGTTNEKLFF
CDR3nt: TGTGCCAGCAGCCAGATGGGGGGGACAACTAATGAAAAACTGTTTTTT

abundance: NA
j_gene: TRBJ2-7
d_gene: NA
v_gene: TRBV27
CDR3aa: CASSPGSSYEQYF
CDR3nt: TGTGCCAGCAGTCCAGGGAGCTCCTACGAGCAGTACTTC

abundance: NA
j_gene: TRBJ2-7
d_gene: NA
v_gene: TRBV7-8
CDR3aa: CASSLVPTGSYEQYF
CDR3nt: TGTGCCAGCAGCTTAGTTCCGACTGGCTCCTACGAGCAGTACTTC

abundance: NA
j_gene: TRBJ2-3
d_gene: TRBD2
v_gene: TRBV15
CDR3aa: CATSRDGGAGGIDTQYF
CDR3nt: TGTGCCACCAGCAGAGATGGGGGAGCGGGAGGGATAGATACGCAGTATTTT

abundance: NA
j_gene: TRBJ2-5
d_gene: TRBD2
v_gene: TRBV6-5
CDR3aa: CASSYTGTSGSQNQYF
CDR3nt: TGTGCCAGCAGTTACACCGGGACTAGCGGGAGTCAGAATCAGTACTTC

abundance: NA
j_gene: TRBJ2-2
d_gene: TRBD2
v_gene: TRBV5-1
CDR3aa: CASSLELAGEAGELFF
CDR3nt: TGCGCCAGCAGCTTGGAGCTAGCGGGAGAAGCCGGGGAGCTGTTTTTT

abundance: NA
j_gene: TRBJ2-1
d_gene: TRBD2
v_gene: TRBV28
CDR3aa: CASSLGQGAGVFNEQFF
CDR3nt: TGTGCCAGCAGTTTGGGTCAAGGAGCGGGAGTTTTCAATGAGCAGTTCTTC